The clone carrying this T cell receptor beta chain was detected only once. Sequenced by immunoSEQ multiplex PCR; TCRdb stores in-frame clones only, minus some. The sample has about 78,000 clones, approximately 85% seen once. This entry comes from a study of T cells in localized non-small cell lung cancer. This CDR3 spans 11 amino acids. The germline V gene has CDR1 MNHEY and CDR2 SVGAGI. The V gene lost 2 bases and the J gene lost 9 bases, with 7 bases spanning the gap. The specimen comprised peripheral blood, sampled before any cancer treatment. The sequence derives from a man aged 40 to 70 with stage I lung adenocarcinoma. The rearrangement links TRBV6-5 to TRBJ1-1; D is ambiguous. The DNA for the CDR3 is TGTGCCAGCAGTTACAACGGCAAAGCTTTCTTT. It encodes CASSYNGKAFF.